This T cell receptor (beta chain) was found in a study of PD-1 blockade in classical Hodgkin lymphoma. Concerning this clone: Its antigen is undetermined.

Regarding the study as a whole: Patients who began taking nivolumab under 1 year after ASCT were left out. By C4D1, CD4+ diversity increased significantly, especially in complete responders. Similar baseline diversity was found in complete responders and newly diagnosed patients.

Assay: immunoSEQ multiplex PCR; the TCRdb copy retains only in-frame clones and omits some. This sample carries fewer than 55,000 clones, roughly 90% of them seen once, and the ten largest clones take 8% to 10%. V lost 3 bases to trimming and J lost 8 bases, with 11 bases between them. The CDR3 is made up of 13 amino acids. In germline, CDR1 is ENHRY, CDR2 SYGVKD. Every patient relapsed after autologous stem cell transplantation, and brentuximab vedotin exposure varied. Progressive disease, partial response or complete response was each patient's best response. The receptor's source is a human donor with classical Hodgkin lymphoma. The chain joins TRBV10-3 to TRBJ2-1, with D possibly matching TRBD1 (6 bases). Specimen: peripheral blood mononuclear cells (PBMCs), collected at baseline. The CDR3 region is CAISDPKGDEQFF. The CDR3 bases are TGTGCCATCAGTGACCCGAAGGGGGATGAGCAGTTCTTC.